The rows below give T cell receptor beta chains drawn from one sample of a study of early T cells in non-severe SARS-CoV-2 infection. MiXCR, applied by TCRdb to the 5' RACE reads, yields one record per CDR3 protein. The sample includes tens of thousands of distinct CDR3 sequences, 15% to 19% of them seen just once. The sequenced material came from whole blood. The receptors come from an adult who was a healthcare worker with PCR-confirmed SARS-CoV-2 infection or an uninfected control (not recorded which). CDR3s include the opening cysteine and the closing phenylalanine or tryptophan. A D gene is named only where the DNA matches it firmly. Some rows have no size entry. The others give once, few or many, or a class for an expanded clone.

J gene | D gene | V gene | clone size | CDR3 protein | CDR3 DNA
TRBJ2-5 | TRBD1 | TRBV19 | few | CASSFQTGTGIETQYF | TGTGCCAGTAGTTTCCAGACCGGGACAGGGATAGAGACCCAGTACTTC
TRBJ2-3 | . | TRBV4-2 | . | CASSQGRSDTQYF | TGTGCCAGCAGCCAGGGGCGCTCAGATACGCAGTATTTT
TRBJ2-6 | . | TRBV9 | . | CASSLHSGANVLTF | TGTGCCAGCAGCCTACACTCTGGGGCCAACGTCCTGACTTTC
TRBJ1-1 | . | TRBV12-3/TRBV12-4 | . | CASSLGGHTEAFF | TGTGCCAGCAGCCTAGGGGGTCACACTGAAGCTTTCTTT
TRBJ2-1 | . | TRBV9 | few | CASSVEGGNSYNEQFF | TGTGCCAGCAGCGTAGAGGGCGGGAACTCCTACAATGAGCAGTTCTTC
TRBJ2-7 | TRBD1 | TRBV12-3/TRBV12-4 | . | CASRLTGAWYEQYF | TGTGCCAGCCGCCTAACAGGGGCCTGGTACGAGCAGTACTTC
TRBJ1-3 | . | TRBV5-1 | . | CASSLAGQSGNTIYF | TGCGCCAGCAGCTTGGCAGGGCAGTCTGGAAACACCATATATTTT
TRBJ2-5 | . | TRBV24-1 | . | CATSDPRVPQETQYF | TGTGCCACCAGTGATCCCCGGGTTCCCCAAGAGACCCAGTACTTC
TRBJ2-1 | . | TRBV3-2 | few | CASSHANRSGNEQFF | TGTGCCAGCAGCCACGCGAATCGTAGCGGCAATGAGCAGTTCTTC
TRBJ1-1 | . | TRBV27 | . | CASSLGPLNTEAFF | TGTGCCAGCAGTCTTGGGCCTCTGAACACTGAAGCTTTCTTT